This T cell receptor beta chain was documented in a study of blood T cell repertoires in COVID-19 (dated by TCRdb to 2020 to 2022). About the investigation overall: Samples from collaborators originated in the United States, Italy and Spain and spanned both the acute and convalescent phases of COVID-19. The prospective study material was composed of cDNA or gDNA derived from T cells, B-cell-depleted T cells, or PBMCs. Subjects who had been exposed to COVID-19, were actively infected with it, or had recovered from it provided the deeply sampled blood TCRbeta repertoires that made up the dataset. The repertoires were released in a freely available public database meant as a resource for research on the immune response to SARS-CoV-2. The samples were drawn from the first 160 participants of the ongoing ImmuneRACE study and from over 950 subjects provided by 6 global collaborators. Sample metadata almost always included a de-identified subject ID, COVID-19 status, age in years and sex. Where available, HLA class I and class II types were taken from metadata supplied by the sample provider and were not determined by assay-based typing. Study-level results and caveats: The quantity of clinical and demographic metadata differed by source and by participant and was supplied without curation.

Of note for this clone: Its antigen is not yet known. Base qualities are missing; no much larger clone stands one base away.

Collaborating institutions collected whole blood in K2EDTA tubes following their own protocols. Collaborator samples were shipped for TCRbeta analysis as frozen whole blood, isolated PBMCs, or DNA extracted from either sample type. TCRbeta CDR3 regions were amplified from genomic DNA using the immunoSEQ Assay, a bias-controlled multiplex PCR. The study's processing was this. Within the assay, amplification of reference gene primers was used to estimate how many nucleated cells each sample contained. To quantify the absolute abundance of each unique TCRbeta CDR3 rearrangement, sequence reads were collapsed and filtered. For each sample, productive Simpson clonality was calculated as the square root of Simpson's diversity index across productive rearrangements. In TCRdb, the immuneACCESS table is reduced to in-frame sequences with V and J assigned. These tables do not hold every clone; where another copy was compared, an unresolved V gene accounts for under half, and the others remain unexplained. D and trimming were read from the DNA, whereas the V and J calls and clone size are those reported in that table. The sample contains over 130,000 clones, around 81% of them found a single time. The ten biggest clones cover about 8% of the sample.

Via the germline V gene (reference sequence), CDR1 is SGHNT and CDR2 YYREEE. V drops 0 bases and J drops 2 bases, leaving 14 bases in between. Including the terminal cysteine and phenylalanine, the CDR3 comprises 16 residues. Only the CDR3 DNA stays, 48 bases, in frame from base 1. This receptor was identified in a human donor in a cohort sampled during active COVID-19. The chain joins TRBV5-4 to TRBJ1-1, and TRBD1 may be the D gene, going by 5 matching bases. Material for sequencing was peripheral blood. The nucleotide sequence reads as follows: TGTGCCAGCAGCTTGGGCCCCAGGGTTTCCAACACTGAAGCTTTCTTT. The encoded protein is CASSLGPRVSNTEAFF.